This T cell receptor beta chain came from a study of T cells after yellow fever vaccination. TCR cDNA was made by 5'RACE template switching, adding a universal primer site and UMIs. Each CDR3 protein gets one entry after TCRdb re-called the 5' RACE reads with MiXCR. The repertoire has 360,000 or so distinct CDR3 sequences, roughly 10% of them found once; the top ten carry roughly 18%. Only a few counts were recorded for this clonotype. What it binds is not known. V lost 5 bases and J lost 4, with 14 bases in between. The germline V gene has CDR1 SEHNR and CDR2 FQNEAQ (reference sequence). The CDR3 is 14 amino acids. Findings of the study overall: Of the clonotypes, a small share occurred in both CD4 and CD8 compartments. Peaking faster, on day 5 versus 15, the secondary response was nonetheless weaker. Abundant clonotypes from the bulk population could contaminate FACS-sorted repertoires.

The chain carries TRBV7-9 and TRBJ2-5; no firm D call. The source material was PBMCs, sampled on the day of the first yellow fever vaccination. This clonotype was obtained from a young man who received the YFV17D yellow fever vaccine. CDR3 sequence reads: CASSPLTSRETQYF. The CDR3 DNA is TGTGCCAGCAGCCCCCTAACTTCAAGAGAGACCCAGTACTTC.